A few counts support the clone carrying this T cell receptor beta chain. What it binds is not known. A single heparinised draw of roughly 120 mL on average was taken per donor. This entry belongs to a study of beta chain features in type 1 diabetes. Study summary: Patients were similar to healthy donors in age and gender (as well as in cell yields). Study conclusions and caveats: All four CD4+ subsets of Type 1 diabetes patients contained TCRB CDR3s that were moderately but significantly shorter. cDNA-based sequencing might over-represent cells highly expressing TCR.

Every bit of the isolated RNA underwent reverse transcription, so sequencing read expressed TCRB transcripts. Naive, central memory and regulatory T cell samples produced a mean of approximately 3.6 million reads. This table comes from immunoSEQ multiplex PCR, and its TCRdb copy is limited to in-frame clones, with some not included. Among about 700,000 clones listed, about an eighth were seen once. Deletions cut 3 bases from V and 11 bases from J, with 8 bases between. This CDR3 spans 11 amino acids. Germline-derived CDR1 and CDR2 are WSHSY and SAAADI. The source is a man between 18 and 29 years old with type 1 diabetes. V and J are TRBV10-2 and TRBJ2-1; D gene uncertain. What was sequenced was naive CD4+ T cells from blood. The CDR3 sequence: CASSDRLQQFF. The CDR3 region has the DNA TGCGCCAGCAGTGACAGGTTGCAGCAGTTCTTC.